The 10 T cell receptor beta chains below all came from one sample that was sequenced in a study of spatial heterogeneity in lung cancer. TCRdb re-analysed the 5' RACE reads in MiXCR, keeping a single row per CDR3 protein. The sample shows about 22,000 distinct CDR3 sequences, just over 4.5% of them seen only once. The time point is: sample taken at primary tumor resection. Without sorting, whole RNA was sequenced from tumor, nontumor lung or frozen PBMC. The sample here was PBMCs, taken at surgery. Receptor source: a male donor with early-stage non-small cell lung cancer.

This clonotype showed up just a few times. The chain has TRBV2 and TRBJ2-6; D is perhaps TRBD2 (5 bases). Trimming took 5 bases from V and 10 from J, leaving 9 bases between them. The CDR3 spans 12 residues. Germline loops: CDR1 SNHLY, CDR2 FYNNEI. CDR3 coding DNA: TGTGCCAGCAGTTCCGGGGTTAACGTCCTGACTTTC. It yields the protein CASSSGVNVLTF.

This clonotype was seen repeatedly, ten times or more. The chain is built from TRBV20-1 and TRBJ2-6, with unresolved D. The germline V gene encodes CDR1 DFQATT and CDR2 SNEGSKA (reference sequence). V lost 4 bases to trimming and J lost 1 base, with 17 bases between them. CDR3 length equals 17 residues. CDR3 DNA sequence: TGCAGTGCTATAAGGTTTGGCGGTCTTTCTGGGGCCAACGTCCTGACTTTC. This codes for CSAIRFGGLSGANVLTF.

This clonotype was counted between two and nine times. This sequence joins TRBV2 and TRBJ1-1, with D unclear. CDR1 SNHLY and CDR2 FYNNEI come from the germline V gene. CDR3 length: 14 amino acids. The V end lost 6 bases, the J end lost 6 bases, and 17 bases lay between the germline ends. The CDR3 DNA follows: TGTGCCAGCAGGGGAGACGGACGGATGGCTGAAGCTTTCTTT. Translated, it gives CASRGDGRMAEAFF.

This clonotype has only a few counts. A read error is possible here, since a much larger clone lies one base away. This rearrangement joins TRBV7-9 to TRBJ2-5; D call uncertain. V was pared by 8 bases and J by 1 base, with 8 bases between. The CDR3 runs to 12 residues. Germline CDR1 and CDR2: SEHNR and FQNEAQ (reference sequence). CDR3 residues: CASGPVQETQYF. CDR3 in DNA: TGTGCCAGCGGCCCGGTCCAAGAGACCCAGTACTTC.

This chain uses TRBV7-9 with TRBJ1-2; D uncertain. The ends were cut back, 7 bases at V and 3 bases at J, with 9 bases in the middle. Germline-derived CDR1 and CDR2 are SEHNR and FQNEAQ (reference sequence). This CDR3 has 12 amino acids. Written as DNA, the CDR3 is TGTGCCAGCACCCGATTCGACTATGGCTACACCTTC. Its translation is CASTRFDYGYTF.

At least ten counts were recorded for this clonotype. This rearrangement joins TRBV20-1 to TRBJ1-5; TRBD1 is a possible D gene (6 bases). Germline assignment: CDR1 DFQATT and CDR2 SNEGSKA (reference sequence). The CDR3 spans 11 residues. Deletions cut 3 bases from V and 11 bases from J, with 11 bases between. The CDR3 nucleotides are TGCAGTGCTAGGTCAACAGGGTCCCAGCATTTT. Translating gives CSARSTGSQHF.

This clonotype was detected ten times or more. The CDR3 protein is CASSVRGREDTDTQYF. The CDR3 coding sequence is TGTGCCAGCAGCGTGAGAGGGCGGGAGGACACAGATACGCAGTATTTT. The chain is built from TRBV9 and TRBJ2-3; 8 bases agree with TRBD2. This CDR3 contains 16 residues. Germline V gene lookup returns CDR1 SGDLS and CDR2 YYNGEE. V lost 2 bases to trimming and J lost 2 bases; unmatched junction nucleotides: 7.

This clonotype was observed at least ten times. The chain couples TRBV6-1 to TRBJ2-3; no clear D. The CDR3 is made up of 12 amino acids. V was cut by 6 bases and J by 5 bases, with 9 bases left in between. Germline V gene data show CDR1 as MNHNS and CDR2 as SASEGT. The CDR3 nucleotides read TGTGCCAGCAGGCAGGTCGGAGATACGCAGTATTTT. The encoded protein is CASRQVGDTQYF.

This clonotype has a count of ten or more. The gene calls are TRBV2 and TRBJ1-5, with a possible D match to TRBD1 (5 bases). The V gene lost 6 bases and the J gene lost 5 bases, with 11 bases spanning the gap. Germline values: CDR1 SNHLY, CDR2 FYNNEI. This CDR3 contains 13 residues. The DNA of the CDR3 is TGTGCCAGCAGGACAGAGAGGGATCAGCCCCAGCATTTT. Amino acid sequence: CASRTERDQPQHF.

Many counts were recorded for this clonotype. Written as DNA, the CDR3 is TGTGCCAGCAGTGAAGAGCTAGCGGGAGGGGCACTAGGAGAGCAGTTCTTC. Translation gives CASSEELAGGALGEQFF. V usage is TRBV2 and J usage is TRBJ2-1; 12 nucleotides align to TRBD2. The CDR3 consists of 17 residues. Trimming removed 1 base from V and 10 bases from J; junction bases left unmatched: 11. Per the germline V gene, CDR1 is SNHLY and CDR2 is FYNNEI. Complete variable domain (other parts from reference TRBV2 and TRBJ2-1): EPEVTQTPSHQVTQMGQEVILRCVPISNHLYFYWYRQILGQKVEFLVSFYNNEISEKSEIFDDQFSVERPDGSNFTLKIRSTKLEDSAMYFCASSEELAGGALGEQFFGPGTRLTVL.